These 29 T cell receptor beta chains originate from one sample sequenced in a study of blood T cell repertoires in COVID-19. Generated by immunoSEQ multiplex PCR, the TCRdb table keeps only in-frame clones and is missing some. The table records some 410,000 clones, over 75% of them present only once. Sequences were obtained from PBMCs or T cells enriched from blood (not recorded which). These receptors all stem from a woman in her 30s with acute COVID-19.

This clone was seen only once. The chain combines TRBV5-1 with TRBJ2-3; 12 bases agree with TRBD2. Germline CDR1 is SGHRS and CDR2 is YFSETQ. V shed 5 bases, J shed 4 bases, and the junction held 5 bases outside the gene matches. The CDR3 has 15 residues. Written as DNA, the CDR3 is TGCGCCAGCAGTCAACTAGCGGGGGGACCAGATACGCAGTATTTT. This translates into CASSQLAGGPDTQYF.

The rearrangement joins TRBV10-2 to TRBJ1-1; the D gene is possibly TRBD1 (6 bases). CDR3 size: 19 residues. Per germline, CDR1 WSHSY and CDR2 SAAADI. V lost 6 bases and J 1 base, leaving 27 bases between the germline ends. The CDR3 spells CASREREQGVYLGNTEAFF. DNA of the CDR3: TGCGCCAGCAGAGAAAGAGAACAGGGAGTCTATCTCGGGAACACTGAAGCTTTCTTT.

The chain recombines TRBV5-6 with TRBJ2-7; D gene uncertain. V was pared by 0 bases and J by 0 bases, with 10 bases between. The CDR3 length is 15 residues. Per the germline V gene, CDR1 is SGHDT and CDR2 is YYEEEE. The CDR3 spells CASSLALRDSYEQYF. Written as DNA, the CDR3 is TGTGCCAGCAGCTTGGCCTTGAGAGACTCCTACGAGCAGTACTTC. The whole variable domain, filled in from reference TRBV5-6 and TRBJ2-7, reads DAGVTQSPTHLIKTRGQQVTLRCSPKSGHDTVSWYQQALGQGPQFIFQYYEEEERQRGNFPDRFSGHQFPNYSSELNVNALLLGDSALYLCASSLALRDSYEQYFGPGTRLTVT.

Concerning this clone itself: The sample carries other DNA sequences with the same CDR3. V and J are TRBV6-5 and TRBJ2-7; TRBD1 might be the D (5 bases). V lost 2 bases and J lost 0, with 5 bases in between. The CDR3 consists of 13 residues. Germline CDR1 reads MNHEY; CDR2 reads SVGAGI. CDR3 sequence reads: CASSYDSSYEQYF. CDR3 coding DNA: TGTGCCAGCAGTTACGACAGCTCCTACGAGCAGTACTTC.

As DNA, the CDR3 is TGTGCCTGGAGCCAAACCGCAACTCGGGTAGCGGGGCCGGCAACAGATACGCAGTATTTT. Amino acids: CAWSQTATRVAGPATDTQYF. V is TRBV30 and J is TRBJ2-3; TRBD2 matches at 8 bases. Trimming at V came to 3 bases and at J to 3 bases, leaving 23 bases not matched to a gene. Germline V CDR1 and CDR2: GTSNPN, SVGIG (reference sequence). The CDR3 consists of 20 residues.

The V and J genes are TRBV19 and TRBJ2-3, with 8 bases identical to TRBD1. CDR1 and CDR2 (germline): LNHDA, SQIVND (reference sequence). Trimming removed 6 bases from V and 2 bases from J; junction bases left unmatched: 7. This CDR3 comprises 15 residues. In DNA form, the CDR3 reads TGTGCCAGTAGAGGGGGACAGGCGTACACAGATACGCAGTATTTT. Its protein product is CASRGGQAYTDTQYF.

The chain carries TRBV3-1 (or the pseudogene TRBV3-2) and TRBJ2-7; 10 bases are a match to TRBD2. V was clipped by 4 bases and J by 4 bases; unmatched bases: 4. The V gene's germline CDR1 is LGHDT and CDR2 YNNKEL (reference sequence). The CDR3 totals 14 residues. The CDR3 nucleotides read TGTGCCAGCAGCCTTAGCGGGGGGTCGTACGAGCAGTACTTC. This sequence encodes CASSLSGGSYEQYF.

This chain joins TRBV28 and TRBJ1-5; 7 bases map to TRBD1. The length of the CDR3 is 14 residues. J lost 1 base, V lost 8 bases, and 5 bases had no gene match. CDR1 and CDR2 from the germline V gene are MDHEN and SYDVKM. The CDR3 region is CASGTGQSNQPQHF. DNA for the CDR3: TGTGCCAGCGGAACGGGACAGAGCAATCAGCCCCAGCATTTT.

The chain combines TRBV27 with TRBJ2-7; 9 positions match TRBD1. The CDR3 runs to 15 residues. Germline CDR1 reads MNHEY; CDR2 reads SMNVEV (reference sequence). Trimming cost V 6 bases and J 2 bases; bases outside gene matches: 8. The CDR3 DNA sequence: TGTGCCAGCAGCCGCACCGGGACAGGGCCCTACGAGCAGTACTTC. It codes for CASSRTGTGPYEQYF.

The V gene is TRBV7-2, the J gene TRBJ1-2, with a tentative D call TRBD1 (6 bases). Germline assignment: CDR1 SGHTA and CDR2 FQGNSA. Trimming pared 2 bases from V and 0 bases from J, leaving 13 bases between. This CDR3 region has 16 residues. In nucleotides, the CDR3 is TGTGCCAGCAGCTTAAAGTCAGGGGCCCCTAACTATGGCTACACCTTC. Its translation is CASSLKSGAPNYGYTF.

The V call is TRBV7-9, the J call TRBJ1-2, with 12 bases matching TRBD1. The length of the CDR3 is 15 residues. Unmatched junction bases numbered 6, after V lost 4 bases and J lost 6 bases. CDR1 and CDR2 from the germline V gene are SEHNR and FQNEAQ (reference sequence). CDR3 protein: CASSSPGQGADGYTF. The DNA of the CDR3 is TGTGCCAGCAGCTCGCCGGGACAGGGGGCCGATGGCTACACCTTC.

The CDR3 DNA is TGTGCCAGCAGCTTGAACATAGAGGGACGGGGGGTCTATGGCTACACCTTC. Encoded protein: CASSLNIEGRGVYGYTF. J is TRBJ1-2 and V is TRBV5-5, with D possibly matching TRBD1 (5 bases). The germline gives CDR1 SGHKS, CDR2 YYEKEE (reference sequence). The CDR3 covers 17 residues. Trimming shortened V by 1 base and J by 4 bases, and 20 bases separated the two germline ends. Combining the CDR3 with reference TRBV5-5 and TRBJ1-2 gives the whole variable domain DAGVTQSPTHLIKTRGQQVTLRCSPISGHKSVSWYQQVLGQGPQFIFQYYEKEERGRGNFPDRFSARQFPNYSSELNVNALLLGDSALYLCASSLNIEGRGVYGYTFGSGTRLTVV.

The chain couples TRBV12-5 to TRBJ2-2, with 7 nucleotides matching TRBD1. Looked up from germline, CDR1 is LGHNT and CDR2 is FRNRAP. V trimming: 6 bases; J trimming: 1 base; junction bases outside the gene matches: 17. CDR3 size: 19 residues. CDR3: CASGPMNFRDSQNTGELFF. CDR3 in DNA: TGTGCTAGTGGCCCGATGAATTTCCGGGACAGCCAGAACACCGGGGAGCTGTTTTTT.

The chain is built from TRBV9 and TRBJ2-3; TRBD2 matches at 8 bases. The V gene's germline CDR1 is SGDLS and CDR2 YYNGEE. The CDR3 has 17 residues. After removal of 0 bases from V and 5 bases from J, the junction contained 11 bases not matched to a gene. The CDR3, as DNA: TGTGCCAGCAGCGTAGGGAGGGTAGCGGGGTATCAAGATACGCAGTATTTT. This encodes CASSVGRVAGYQDTQYF.

The V gene is TRBV20-1, the J gene TRBJ2-4; D call uncertain. V lost 3 bases, J lost 5 bases, and 8 bases lay in between. This CDR3 spans 12 amino acids. Per the germline V gene, CDR1 is DFQATT and CDR2 is SNEGSKA (reference sequence). The CDR3 nucleotides read TGCAGTGCTAGTCTTGGCCAAAACATTCAGTACTTC. Its translation is CSASLGQNIQYF.

This chain links TRBV12-2 with TRBJ2-7; TRBD2 is the table's D call and was not checked against the DNA. TRBV12-2 constitutes a pseudogene. The CDR3 extends over 18 amino acids. The CDR3 loop reads CASRLASFGGPTSYEQYF. DNA for the CDR3: TGTGCAAGTCGCTTAGCTTCCTTCGGGGGGCCGACATCCTACGAGCAGTACTTC.

The V gene is TRBV7-8, the J gene TRBJ2-7; 7 bases line up with TRBD1. With V trimmed by 4 bases and J by 2 bases, 8 bases remained unmatched. This CDR3 has 15 residues. CDR1 is SGHVS, CDR2 FQNEAQ, per germline. CDR3 DNA sequence: TGTGCCAGCAGCTGGGGACAGTTTAATCCCTACGAGCAGTACTTC. Its translation: CASSWGQFNPYEQYF.

V usage is TRBV18 and J usage is TRBJ1-1, with a weak D call TRBD1 (6 bases). Trimming took off 3 bases at V and 11 bases at J, with 22 bases between the two ends. Germline V lookup: CDR1 KGHSH, CDR2 LQKENI. This CDR3 region has 15 residues. The CDR3 coding sequence is TGTGCCAGCTCACCGGACAGTCCAGCTCTGCAAGGGGCTTTCTTT. Its protein is CASSPDSPALQGAFF.

Of note for this clone: This sample includes further DNA sequences coding for the same CDR3. The rearrangement joins TRBV6-5 to TRBJ2-2; maybe TRBD2 (7 bases). The CDR3 extends over 16 amino acids. The ends were cut back, 1 base at V and 0 bases at J, with 9 bases in the middle. Looked up from germline, CDR1 is MNHEY and CDR2 is SVGAGI. In DNA, the CDR3 is TGTGCCAGCAGTTACTGGGGGGGCGCGAACACCGGGGAGCTGTTTTTT. Protein product: CASSYWGGANTGELFF.

The gene calls are TRBV20-1 and TRBJ1-5, with D unresolved. V lost 3 bases to trimming and J lost 4 bases, with 10 bases between them. The CDR3 runs 13 residues. CDR1 is DFQATT, CDR2 SNEGSKA, per germline (reference sequence). Here the CDR3 DNA reads TGCAGTGCTAGTGGTGGGCGTAATCAGCCCCAGCATTTT. It yields the protein CSASGGRNQPQHF.

This rearrangement joins TRBV6-5 to TRBJ1-2; D is undetermined. V dropped 8 bases and J dropped 5 bases, with 12 bases sitting between them. Germline V CDR1 and CDR2: MNHEY, SVGAGI. The CDR3 totals 12 residues. The CDR3 sequence is CASERTGYGYTF. Here the CDR3 DNA reads TGTGCCAGCGAGAGGACTGGGTATGGCTACACCTTC.

The chain recombines TRBV27 with TRBJ2-1, with D tentatively TRBD2 (5 bases). The germline V and J ends were trimmed by 2 bases and 0 bases, with 17 bases remaining between them. CDR1 and CDR2 from the germline V gene are MNHEY and SMNVEV (reference sequence). The CDR3 contains 18 residues. This CDR3 is CASSLESYGKSSYNEQFF. The CDR3 DNA follows: TGTGCCAGCAGTTTAGAATCTTACGGGAAGAGCTCCTACAATGAGCAGTTCTTC.

J is TRBJ1-1 and V is TRBV6-5, with 8 positions matching TRBD1. The CDR3 length is 13 residues. From germline, CDR1 is MNHEY and CDR2 SVGAGI. Germline trimming cut 6 bases from V and 10 bases from J; bases unmatched to any gene: 10. DNA for the CDR3: TGTGCCAGCAGCGAGATTAACACAGGGGGAGCTTTCTTT. This gives the protein CASSEINTGGAFF.

The chain recombines TRBV6-1 with TRBJ2-7; D may be TRBD1 (6 bases). Germline CDR1 and CDR2: MNHNS and SASEGT. The length of the CDR3 is 16 residues. V was trimmed by 4 bases and J by 1 base, leaving 17 bases between them. The CDR3 DNA reads TGTGCCAGCAGTGGGGCTACAGGGCAGCCATCCTACGAGCAGTACTTC. Protein sequence: CASSGATGQPSYEQYF.

This clone was detected only once. The V call is TRBV18, the J call TRBJ1-5, with a weak D call TRBD1 (6 bases). CDR3 length: 15 amino acids. Between the trimmed V and J ends, which lost 2 bases and 3 bases, there was a span of 11 bases. CDR1 KGHSH and CDR2 LQKENI come from the germline V gene. CDR3 in DNA: TGTGCCAGCTCACCATCGACAGGACTCAATCAGCCCCAGCATTTT. Encoded protein: CASSPSTGLNQPQHF. The full variable domain, its missing parts supplied by reference TRBV18 and TRBJ1-5, is NAGVMQNPRHLVRRRGQEARLRCSPMKGHSHVYWYRQLPEEGLKFMVYLQKENIIDESGMPKERFSAEFPKEGPSILRIQQVVRGDSAAYFCASSPSTGLNQPQHFGDGTRLSIL.

As regards this clone: Other DNA variants within this sample encode the same CDR3. This chain connects TRBV5-1 to TRBJ1-5; D ambiguous. Germline loops: CDR1 SGHRS, CDR2 YFSETQ. Trimming removed 0 bases at V and 1 base at J, with 8 bases between. This CDR3 has 15 amino acids. Here the CDR3 reads CASSLEGGSNQPQHF. The CDR3 DNA reads as TGCGCCAGCAGCTTGGAGGGAGGGAGCAATCAGCCCCAGCATTTT.

This chain joins TRBV24-1 and TRBJ1-2; 9 bases line up with TRBD1. V shed 4 bases and J 4 bases; nucleotides not matched to a gene: 9. There are 16 residues in the CDR3. Per germline, CDR1 KGHDR and CDR2 SFDVKD. The CDR3 bases are TGTGCCACCAGTGACCCCGGGACAGGGAGCGGCTATGGCTACACCTTC. Translation: CATSDPGTGSGYGYTF.

The rearrangement joins TRBV7-9 to TRBJ2-3; 7 nucleotides line up with TRBD1. V dropped 1 base and J dropped 0; count of bases not matched to a gene: 10. The CDR3 totals 18 residues. Germline V gene sequence: CDR1 SEHNR, CDR2 FQNEAQ (reference sequence). The CDR3 sequence is CASSLEGGPGSSTDTQYF. The CDR3 region has the DNA TGTGCCAGCAGCTTAGAAGGGGGCCCGGGGTCTAGCACAGATACGCAGTATTTT. The variable domain in full, with the rest retrieved from reference TRBV7-9 and TRBJ2-3, is DTGVSQNPRHKITKRGQNVTFRCDPISEHNRLYWYRQTLGQGPEFLTYFQNEAQLEKSRLLSDRFSAERPKGSFSTLEIQRTEQGDSAMYLCASSLEGGPGSSTDTQYFGPGTRLTVL.

The chain carries TRBV18 and TRBJ1-1, with 7 bases that match TRBD1. Germline V gene data show CDR1 as KGHSH and CDR2 as LQKENI. The CDR3 runs 16 residues. The trim removed 1 base at V and 1 base at J, leaving 6 bases unmatched. CDR3 sequence: CASSPQRGPGNTEAFF. In DNA, the CDR3 is TGTGCCAGCTCACCACAAAGGGGGCCGGGGAACACTGAAGCTTTCTTT. Full variable domain (missing parts from reference TRBV18 and TRBJ1-1): NAGVMQNPRHLVRRRGQEARLRCSPMKGHSHVYWYRQLPEEGLKFMVYLQKENIIDESGMPKERFSAEFPKEGPSILRIQQVVRGDSAAYFCASSPQRGPGNTEAFFGQGTRLTVV.